The sequence of this TCR beta chain was determined in a study of cytomegalovirus exposure and HLA in healthy donors. The study's findings and limits: An analysis that was carried out later associated 15,000 to 20,000 TCR beta sequences with HLA alleles at 0.05 false discovery rate.

Concerning this clone itself: The antigen remains unidentified.

The ends were cut back, 6 bases at V and 0 bases at J, with 11 bases in the middle. Germline V gene sequence: CDR1 KGHSH, CDR2 LQKENI. The CDR3 has 14 residues. With 60 Vbeta and 13 Jbeta primers, the PCR was carried out. Some clones are missing from TCRdb's copy, which holds only in-frame ones; the method was immunoSEQ multiplex PCR. The sample holds some 150,000 clones; roughly four fifths are singletons and the top ten take roughly 3.2%. The chain is built from TRBV18 and TRBJ2-5; D gene unclear. The origin of this receptor is a man between 18 and 35 years old in good health and CMV-seropositive. The sample consisted of PBMCs. CDR3 protein: CASSPPINQETQYF. The CDR3 coding sequence is TGTGCCAGCTCCCCCCCTATCAACCAAGAGACCCAGTACTTC.